This T cell receptor (beta chain) originates from a study of Ad26.COV2.S vaccination and SARS-CoV-2 variants. Study in general: The donor participated in the COV1001 trial, in its Ad26.COV2.S arm.

Treatment noted: over 15 received Ad26.COV2.S at low or high dose, single or two shots; about five received placebo; per-sample allocation not given. Vaccine and placebo recipients were sampled on day 63 after the first injection. As its vector, the vaccine had Ad26, which expressed Wuhan-strain SARS-CoV-2 spike. V gave up 0 bases and J gave up 5 bases, with 8 bases separating them. Looked up from germline, CDR1 is SGHRS and CDR2 is YFSETQ. This CDR3 has 13 amino acids. Here immunoSEQ multiplex PCR was the method, and the copy in TCRdb shows in-frame clones only, minus some. The sample carries roughly 510,000 clones, 70% to 90% recorded once.

The sample here was peripheral blood, taken in a trial of Ad26.COV2.S vaccine versus placebo. The gene calls are TRBV5-1 and TRBJ1-1; no firm D call. This receptor was obtained from a person aged 18-60 years who received the Ad26.COV2.S COVID-19 vaccine or a placebo. CDR3 sequence: CASSLAVGTEAFF. The CDR3 DNA follows: TGCGCCAGCAGCTTGGCGGTGGGGACTGAAGCTTTCTTT.